This entry is about one TCR beta chain. As yet, its antigen is unknown. These data belong to a study of CXCR3-negative and CXCR3-positive naive CD8 T cells. Notes on the study in general: Sequencing showed both naive subsets with comparably high diversity, and memory CD8+ cells much lower. CXCR3-expressing naive cells carried TRB CDR3s more hydrophobic than those of CXCR3-negative naive cells.

Naive CD8+ T cells were CD45RO-CCR7+CD27+CD95-. The authors made the TRB cDNA libraries by 5' RACE using UMI labels. TCRdb re-called the 5' RACE reads and catalogs CDR3 proteins one per entry, DNA excluded. Its table lists about 150,000 distinct CDR3 sequences. The receptor was isolated from a human donor in good health. Some clones in this sample may be carry-over from other donors' samples. Source material: naive CXCR3+ CD8+ T cells from blood. The subset: CD45RO-CCR7+CD27+CD95- naive CD8+ T cells expressing CXCR3 (TNR3+).

This CDR3 is CASSLLRIAGGPGDTQYF. The genes are TRBV12-3 or TRBV12-4 and TRBJ2-3; checking the TCRdb D call of TRBD2 is not possible without DNA. The length of the CDR3 is 18 residues.